What follows is one T cell receptor (beta chain) and its context. No antigen is known for it. Together with a sample-barcoded 5' primer, a J-beta primer mix was included in a second PCR lasting about 7 to 11 cycles. The authors tagged each cDNA molecule using a template-switch adaptor with 12 random nucleotides. A single record per CDR3 protein comes from TCRdb applying MiXCR to the 5' RACE reads. The repertoire holds around 1.1 million distinct CDR3 sequences, with 35% to 40% as singletons. Peripheral blood, roughly 9.3 milliliters per donor, was collected. Germline lookup yields CDR1 MNHEY and CDR2 SVGEGT. This CDR3 has 13 residues. Trimming stripped 5 bases from V and 6 bases from J, with 11 bases between. These data originate in a study of blood T cells in healthy people across ages. Points from the study as a whole: Not knowing donor CMV status may have confounded expanded clonotype changes.

J is TRBJ2-1 and V is TRBV6-2 or TRBV6-3; D is unclear. Input material: blood. The TCR sequence derives from a man aged 18 to 30 in good health. The CDR3 here is CASSVIGPNEQFF. Written as DNA, the CDR3 is TGTGCCAGCAGTGTCATCGGCCCCAATGAGCAGTTCTTC.